These 26 T cell receptor beta chains came from one sample sequenced in a study of shared clonotypes between healthy human individuals. The data were produced by immunoSEQ multiplex PCR, yet TCRdb's version contains in-frame clones alone and is incomplete. The profile shows over a million clones, around 97% of them singletons. The sample comprised naive CD4+ T cells sorted from blood. Noted subset: CD45RA+ positively selected. The source is a young man in good health.

This chain uses TRBV14 with TRBJ2-7; D is possibly TRBD1 or TRBD2 (6 bases each). The germline V gene encodes CDR1 SGHDN and CDR2 FVKESK. V dropped 2 bases and J dropped 12 bases, with 14 bases sitting between them. The CDR3 runs 12 residues. The CDR3 DNA follows: TGTGCCAGCAGCCAATCCGGGGGCGTCGGGTACTTC. Protein sequence: CASSQSGGVGYF.

Comments on this clone: Other DNA sequences from this sample encode an identical CDR3 as well. The CDR3 here is CASSQTSGRAYNEQFF. As DNA, the CDR3 is TGTGCCAGCAGCCAGACTAGCGGGAGGGCCTACAATGAGCAGTTCTTC. V gene TRBV7-6 combines with J gene TRBJ2-1; 14 bases fit TRBD2. With V trimmed by 5 bases and J by 2 bases, 2 bases remained unmatched. Germline V gene lookup returns CDR1 SGHVS and CDR2 FNYEAQ. This CDR3 comprises 16 residues.

The CDR3 is CASRGDRGVNQPQHF. The DNA for the CDR3 is TGTGCCAGCAGAGGGGACAGGGGAGTGAATCAGCCCCAGCATTTT. The chain couples TRBV2 to TRBJ1-5; TRBD1 matches at 10 bases. The CDR3 runs 15 residues. Germline V gene lookup returns CDR1 SNHLY and CDR2 FYNNEI. V gave up 6 bases and J gave up 4 bases; unmatched junction bases: 6.

The chain is built from TRBV11-2 and TRBJ1-2; no clear D gene. This CDR3 contains 14 residues. V lost 5 bases and J lost 8, with 18 bases in between. Per the germline V gene, CDR1 is SGHAT and CDR2 is FQNNGV. This CDR3 reads CASSPIKGHMGYTF. Here the CDR3 DNA reads TGTGCCAGCAGCCCTATTAAGGGTCATATGGGCTACACCTTC.

The rearrangement uses TRBV30 and TRBJ1-3; no firm D call. V was shortened by 2 bases and J by 3 bases, with 8 bases between the two germline ends. This CDR3 spans 13 amino acids. Germline CDR1 reads GTSNPN; CDR2 reads SVGIG (reference sequence). The CDR3 bases are TGTGCCTGGAGTTGGGCGTTTGGAAACACCATATATTTT. Its translation: CAWSWAFGNTIYF. Combining the CDR3 with reference TRBV30 and TRBJ1-3 gives the whole variable domain SQTIHQWPATLVQPVGSPLSLECTVEGTSNPNLYWYRQAAGRGLQLLFYSVGIGQISSEVPQNLSASRPQDRQFILSSKKLLLSDSGFYLCAWSWAFGNTIYFGEGSWLTVV.

V is TRBV27 and J is TRBJ2-1; possibly TRBD2 for D (6 bases). The CDR3 is 14 amino acids. Trimming pared 5 bases from V and 12 bases from J, leaving 20 bases between. Germline CDR1 is MNHEY and CDR2 is SMNVEV (reference sequence). The CDR3 spells CASSTRGQSPGQFF. CDR3 DNA: TGTGCCAGCAGTACGCGGGGCCAATCGCCCGGGCAGTTCTTC.

The CDR3 region is CASSLRGGLNQPQHF. CDR3 DNA sequence: TGTGCCAGCAGCTTAAGGGGGGGGCTTAATCAGCCCCAGCATTTT. This chain uses TRBV7-9 with TRBJ1-5, with D possibly being TRBD1 (6 bases). Trimming stripped 2 bases from V and 4 bases from J, with 12 bases between. There are 15 residues in the CDR3. Germline V CDR1 and CDR2: SEHNR, FQNEAQ (reference sequence). Combining the CDR3 with reference TRBV7-9 and TRBJ1-5 gives the whole variable domain DTGVSQNPRHKITKRGQNVTFRCDPISEHNRLYWYRQTLGQGPEFLTYFQNEAQLEKSRLLSDRFSAERPKGSFSTLEIQRTEQGDSAMYLCASSLRGGLNQPQHFGDGTRLSIL.

This clone appeared once. V is TRBV27 and J is TRBJ2-7, with TRBD1 matching 8 bases. This CDR3 spans 14 amino acids. CDR1 is MNHEY, CDR2 SMNVEV, per germline (reference sequence). V was pared by 4 bases and J by 4 bases, with 6 bases of the junction left unmatched. The CDR3 reads CASSSRTGLYEQYF. In DNA form, the CDR3 reads TGTGCCAGCAGTTCCCGGACAGGGCTTTACGAGCAGTACTTC.

This clone was recorded only once. V and J are TRBV10-1 and TRBJ1-5, with 7 nucleotides matching TRBD1. Germline CDR1 and CDR2: WNHNN and SYGVQD (reference sequence). Germline trimming cut 10 bases from V and 5 bases from J; bases unmatched to any gene: 8. The CDR3 is 13 residues long. This CDR3 reads CATSRGRDQPQHF. In DNA form, the CDR3 reads TGCGCCACTTCTAGGGGGCGAGATCAGCCCCAGCATTTT.

The chain carries TRBV14 and TRBJ2-7; D is uncertain. The CDR3 covers 14 residues. V gave up 0 bases and J gave up 3 bases, with 9 bases separating them. From germline, CDR1 is SGHDN and CDR2 FVKESK. This CDR3 is CASSQDPAFYEQYF. In DNA form, the CDR3 reads TGTGCCAGCAGCCAAGATCCCGCGTTCTACGAGCAGTACTTC.

J is TRBJ2-1 and V is TRBV5-4, with a weak D call TRBD2 (6 bases). Germline V CDR1 and CDR2: SGHNT, YYREEE (reference sequence). This CDR3 region has 13 residues. Trimming took 5 bases from V and 9 from J, leaving 15 bases between them. CDR3 DNA sequence: TGTGCCAGCAGGGAGGGAGCCAAACCTGAGCAGTTCTTC. As protein: CASREGAKPEQFF. Supplemented by reference TRBV5-4 and TRBJ2-1, the full variable domain reads ETGVTQSPTHLIKTRGQQVTLRCSSQSGHNTVSWYQQALGQGPQFIFQYYREEENGRGNFPPRFSGLQFPNYSSELNVNALELDDSALYLCASREGAKPEQFFGPGTRLTVL.

The rearrangement links TRBV28 to TRBJ1-3; a weak D match, TRBD1 (6 bases). Germline-derived CDR1 and CDR2 are MDHEN and SYDVKM. The ends were cut back, 5 bases at V and 0 bases at J, with 20 bases in the middle. The length of the CDR3 is 18 residues. As DNA, the CDR3 is TGTGCCAGCAGTCCCCCCCGCGGAGGGGGGACCTCTGGAAACACCATATATTTT. Translating gives CASSPPRGGGTSGNTIYF.

A single count supports this clone. The sample holds other DNA sequences that translate to the same CDR3. V is TRBV5-1 and J is TRBJ2-3; 14 bases agree with TRBD2. Trimming cost V 3 bases and J 3 bases; bases outside gene matches: 3. Germline assignment: CDR1 SGHRS and CDR2 YFSETQ. This CDR3 is 16 amino acids long. The CDR3 nucleotides are TGCGCCAGCAGCTCGGGACTAGCGGGAGCGACAGATACGCAGTATTTT. This codes for CASSSGLAGATDTQYF.

The table lists this clone with a count of one. The chain joins TRBV5-4 to TRBJ2-4; 8 positions agree with TRBD1. Germline values: CDR1 SGHNT, CDR2 YYREEE (reference sequence). The CDR3 is made up of 15 amino acids. The CDR3 here is CVTRGATGGKNIQYF. CDR3 sequence (DNA): TGTGTCACACGGGGAGCCACAGGGGGCAAAAACATTCAGTACTTC.

The chain has TRBV5-1 and TRBJ2-4; TRBD2 might be the D (5 bases). Trimming removed 4 bases at V and 7 bases at J, with 15 bases between. The CDR3 loop spans 14 amino acids. Germline loops: CDR1 SGHRS, CDR2 YFSETQ. The CDR3 loop is CASSLPGIFNIQYF. In nucleotides, the CDR3 is TGCGCCAGCAGCCTACCCGGGATTTTTAACATTCAGTACTTC. The variable domain in full, completed from reference TRBV5-1 and TRBJ2-4, reads KAGVTQTPRYLIKTRGQQVTLSCSPISGHRSVSWYQQTPGQGLQFLFEYFSETQRNKGNFPGRFSGRQFSNSRSEMNVSTLELGDSALYLCASSLPGIFNIQYFGAGTRLSVL.

The CDR3 loop is CASSLAGLLAGEGGELFF. CDR3 coding DNA: TGTGCCAGCAGCTTGGCGGGGCTCTTAGCGGGAGAAGGTGGGGAGCTGTTTTTT. The V gene is TRBV5-5, the J gene TRBJ2-2, with 9 bases aligning to TRBD2. The CDR3 runs to 18 residues. J gave up 8 bases and V 0 bases, and 14 bases lay outside the gene matches. Germline V gene sequence: CDR1 SGHKS, CDR2 YYEKEE (reference sequence).

The rearrangement links TRBV2 to TRBJ2-5; the D gene is possibly TRBD1 (6 bases). The CDR3 loop spans 13 amino acids. V gave up 7 bases and J gave up 1 base, with 10 bases separating them. Germline V gene lookup returns CDR1 SNHLY and CDR2 FYNNEI. The CDR3 DNA follows: TGTGCCAGCACCCGGACAGCCCAAGAGACCCAGTACTTC. Translation gives CASTRTAQETQYF.

This chain joins TRBV10-3 and TRBJ2-5, with 8 bases that match TRBD2. Germline CDR1 and CDR2: ENHRY and SYGVKD. This CDR3 has 16 residues. V lost 2 bases, J lost 0 bases, and 5 bases stayed unmatched. CDR3 region: CAISEPGTRDQETQYF. The CDR3 coding sequence is TGTGCCATCAGTGAGCCGGGGACTAGAGACCAAGAGACCCAGTACTTC.

The rearrangement joins TRBV10-3 to TRBJ1-2; D remains ambiguous. Per the germline V gene, CDR1 is ENHRY and CDR2 is SYGVKD. V was trimmed by 2 bases and J by 8 bases, leaving 9 bases between them. The CDR3 runs to 12 residues. CDR3 in amino acids: CAISEESFGYTF. In nucleotides, the CDR3 is TGTGCCATCAGTGAGGAGAGTTTCGGCTACACCTTC.

V usage is TRBV6-6 and J usage is TRBJ2-1; 9 bases fit TRBD2. This CDR3 is 15 amino acids long. With 5 bases clipped from V and 5 bases from J, the junction kept 7 bases outside the gene matches. Germline CDR1 is MNHNY and CDR2 is SVGAGI (reference sequence). The CDR3 nucleotides are TGTGCCAGCAGTCCCAGCGGGAGGTTCCACAATGAGCAGTTCTTC. As protein: CASSPSGRFHNEQFF.

This chain joins TRBV5-1 and TRBJ2-1; D may be TRBD2 (6 bases). The CDR3 totals 16 residues. V gave up 4 bases and J gave up 8 bases, with 22 bases separating them. In germline, CDR1 is SGHRS, CDR2 YFSETQ. The CDR3 DNA reads as TGCGCCAGCAGCATGGAGCTAGCGTCCCCGTCGGATGAGCAGTTCTTC. This codes for CASSMELASPSDEQFF.

The chain recombines TRBV19 with TRBJ2-7; 7 nucleotides agree with TRBD1. Germline V gene lookup returns CDR1 LNHDA and CDR2 SQIVND (reference sequence). The CDR3 totals 13 residues. V was clipped by 3 bases and J by 4 bases; unmatched bases: 3. The CDR3 sequence is CASSILGQYEQYF. The CDR3 nucleotides read TGTGCCAGTAGTATTTTGGGACAGTACGAGCAGTACTTC. Variable domain in full (rest from reference TRBV19 and TRBJ2-7): DGGITQSPKYLFRKEGQNVTLSCEQNLNHDAMYWYRQDPGQGLRLIYYSQIVNDFQKGDIAEGYSVSREKKESFPLTVTSAQKNPTAFYLCASSILGQYEQYFGPGTRLTVT.

The rearrangement links TRBV19 to TRBJ1-2; no clear D. CDR1 is LNHDA and CDR2 is SQIVND in the germline V gene (reference sequence). V was trimmed by 0 bases and J by 5 bases, leaving 13 bases between them. The CDR3 length is 15 residues. CDR3 loop: CASSIDDGSLYGYTF. The CDR3 region has the DNA TGTGCCAGTAGTATAGATGACGGATCCCTATATGGCTACACCTTC.

The J gene is TRBJ2-2, the V gene TRBV6-1, with 7 bases matching TRBD2. The CDR3 extends over 18 amino acids. Trimming removed 3 bases from V and 5 bases from J; junction bases left unmatched: 15. CDR1 is MNHNS and CDR2 is SASEGT in the germline V gene. The CDR3 reads CASSDFLGGPDKTGELFF. The CDR3 bases are TGTGCCAGCAGTGATTTTCTGGGAGGGCCCGATAAAACCGGGGAGCTGTTTTTT.

With regard to this clone: This same CDR3 is encoded by further DNA sequences in the sample. The V gene is TRBV18, the J gene TRBJ1-5; 10 bases are shared with TRBD1. V lost 2 bases and J lost 5; bases outside the gene matches: 3. The CDR3 sequence is 15 residues long. CDR1 is KGHSH and CDR2 is LQKENI in the germline V gene. The CDR3: CASSPTGQGYQPQHF. Written as DNA, the CDR3 is TGTGCCAGCTCACCAACGGGACAGGGGTATCAGCCCCAGCATTTT.

The V gene is TRBV6-5, the J gene TRBJ1-2; D gene uncertain. The CDR3 has 13 residues. CDR1 and CDR2 from the germline V gene are MNHEY and SVGAGI. V dropped 6 bases and J dropped 2 bases, with 10 bases sitting between them. CDR3 nucleotide sequence: TGTGCCAGCAGGGCGGGTCCGAACTATGGCTACACCTTC. Translation: CASRAGPNYGYTF.